These 31 T cell receptor beta chains came from one sample sequenced in a study of regulatory T cells in long-lasting Graves disease. Time point defined: persistent/refractory GD, antithyroid drugs over 5 years with positive TRAb. Extracted PBMC RNA gave rise to the TCR library. Arm-PCR of CDR3 regions and iRepertoire HTBI primers were used to build TCR beta libraries. MiXCR was run by TCRdb on the multiplex PCR reads, yielding one entry per CDR3 protein. Of hundreds of thousands of distinct CDR3 sequences detected, about a fifth appear once; the ten largest clones hold about 20%. Sequencing was performed on peripheral blood mononuclear cells (PBMCs), taken when the disease was refractory, from a patient treated with antithyroid drugs. These receptors came from a female donor with Graves disease.

The chain links TRBV5-8 to TRBJ1-5, with D perhaps matching TRBD1 (6 bases). The CDR3 is 14 residues long. Germline lookup yields CDR1 SGHTS and CDR2 YDEGEE. The V end lost 1 base, the J end lost 9 bases, and 14 bases lay between the germline ends. CDR3: CASSLWTEGGPQHF. CDR3 bases: TGTGCCAGCAGCTTGTGGACAGAAGGAGGGCCCCAGCATTTT.

This clonotype has more than one count but fewer than ten. For the CDR3, the DNA is TGTGCCAGCAGCCCATCGACCTATAGCTCCTACGAGCAGTACTTC. Translation gives CASSPSTYSSYEQYF. The V gene is TRBV6-1, the J gene TRBJ2-7, with unresolved D. CDR3 length: 15 residues. Trimming removed 6 bases at V and 0 bases at J, with 15 bases between. Germline V lookup: CDR1 MNHNS, CDR2 SASEGT.

This clonotype was found many times. CDR3 in DNA: TGCAGTGCTAGGTCAGGTTCCCTTCAAGGAGGCAATCAGCCCCAGCATTTT. Translation gives CSARSGSLQGGNQPQHF. This chain uses TRBV20-1 with TRBJ1-5; D is unclear. This CDR3 is 17 amino acids long. From germline, CDR1 is DFQATT and CDR2 SNEGSKA (reference sequence). V shed 3 bases and J shed 2 bases, with 20 bases lying between them.

This clonotype was seen ten or more times. The rearrangement links TRBV6-5 to TRBJ1-4; D ambiguous. The CDR3 consists of 14 residues. Germline CDR1 is MNHEY and CDR2 is SVGAGI. V was shortened by 0 bases and J by 3 bases, with 5 bases between the two germline ends. The CDR3 nucleotides read TGTGCCAGCAGTTACTCGCAGGCTAATGAAAAACTGTTTTTT. Amino acid sequence: CASSYSQANEKLFF.

The chain carries TRBV7-2 and TRBJ1-4; 7 nucleotides agree with TRBD1. This CDR3 is 16 amino acids long. V trimming: 2 bases; J trimming: 3 bases; junction bases outside the gene matches: 6. Germline CDR1 is SGHTA and CDR2 is FQGNSA. The CDR3 DNA reads TGTGCCAGCAGCTTAAGGCAAACAGGGGCTAATGAAAAACTGTTTTTT. Amino acid sequence: CASSLRQTGANEKLFF.

This clonotype was seen ten or more times. The chain joins TRBV6-1 to TRBJ2-5, with D possibly TRBD2 on 7 matching bases. Per the germline V gene, CDR1 is MNHNS and CDR2 is SASEGT. The V end lost 7 bases, the J end lost 5 bases, and 14 bases lay between the germline ends. This CDR3 spans 13 amino acids. CDR3 DNA: TGTGCCAGCAAGCGAGGGGGGGGGGAGACCCAGTACTTC. It is translated as CASKRGGGETQYF.

This sequence joins TRBV7-9 and TRBJ1-4; TRBD1 matches 8 bases. With 5 bases clipped from V and 4 bases from J, the junction kept 12 bases outside the gene matches. Germline V gives CDR1 SEHNR, CDR2 FQNEAQ (reference sequence). The CDR3 is 17 residues long. The CDR3 sequence is CASSPSTGATINEKLFF. Here the CDR3 DNA reads TGTGCCAGCAGCCCCTCGACAGGGGCCACTATTAATGAAAAACTGTTTTTT.

This clonotype has just a few counts. With a much larger clone just one base away, this may be a read error. The chain joins TRBV7-2 to TRBJ2-5; 7 bases map to TRBD1. CDR1 is SGHTA and CDR2 is FQGNSA in the germline V gene. The CDR3 extends over 15 amino acids. CDR3 residues: CASSLAKGAPETRYF. The CDR3 DNA reads TGTGCCAGCAGCTTAGCTAAGGGGGCTCCAGAGACCCGGTACTTC. The whole variable domain, filled in from reference TRBV7-2 and TRBJ2-5, reads GAGVSQSPSNKVTEKGKDVELRCDPISGHTALYWYRQSLGQGLEFLIYFQGNSAPDKSGLPSDRFSAERTGGSVSTLTIQRTQQEDSAVYLCASSLAKGAPETRYFGPGTRLLVL.

This clonotype was observed a handful of times. The chain recombines TRBV27 with TRBJ2-7, with D tentatively TRBD2 (6 bases). Germline-derived CDR1 and CDR2 are MNHEY and SMNVEV (reference sequence). V was pared by 5 bases and J by 2 bases, with 13 bases between. This CDR3 is built from 14 residues. The CDR3 loop is CASSPRGGAYEQYF. The CDR3 coding sequence is TGTGCCAGCAGTCCGCGGGGCGGAGCCTACGAGCAGTACTTC.

This clonotype was counted at least ten times. This chain links TRBV7-9 with TRBJ2-7; possible D gene TRBD1, 5 bases. The CDR3 has 16 residues. Trimming cost V 2 bases and J 5 bases, with 19 bases left between them. Germline V lookup: CDR1 SEHNR, CDR2 FQNEAQ (reference sequence). The CDR3 sequence: CASSLSSGPSKDEQYF. In DNA form, the CDR3 reads TGTGCCAGCAGCTTATCTTCAGGGCCCTCGAAAGACGAGCAGTACTTC.

This clonotype was seen ten or more times. The genes are TRBV7-2 and TRBJ2-7, with 11 positions matching TRBD2. V lost 4 bases and J lost 3; bases outside the gene matches: 5. CDR3 length: 15 amino acids. Looked up from germline, CDR1 is SGHTA and CDR2 is FQGNSA. This chain's CDR3 is CASSSGLADFYEQYF. CDR3 coding DNA: TGTGCCAGCAGCTCGGGACTAGCGGATTTCTACGAGCAGTACTTC.

The chain couples TRBV5-1 to TRBJ1-2, with D unclear. The V end was cut by 2 bases, the J end by 6 bases, with 11 bases between. There are 13 residues in the CDR3. Germline V lookup: CDR1 SGHRS, CDR2 YFSETQ. CDR3 residues: CASSFAEPDGYTF. The CDR3 DNA follows: TGCGCCAGCAGCTTCGCAGAACCCGATGGCTACACCTTC.

This clonotype was seen at least ten times. This rearrangement joins TRBV11-2 to TRBJ2-7; D gene uncertain. The germline V gene has CDR1 SGHAT and CDR2 FQNNGV. CDR3 size: 15 residues. The V and J ends lost 5 bases and 6 bases respectively, with 20 bases between them. This chain's CDR3 is CASSTRGSSSGEQYF. The CDR3 DNA reads as TGTGCCAGCAGCACCCGCGGTAGCAGCTCGGGCGAGCAGTACTTC.

This clonotype showed up just a few times. This chain links TRBV5-1 with TRBJ1-1; TRBD1 agrees at 10 bases. Germline CDR1 SGHRS, CDR2 YFSETQ. The CDR3 runs 13 residues. J was trimmed by 3 bases and V by 7 bases; bases with no gene match: 3. The CDR3 DNA sequence: TGCGCCAGCGAAGACAGGGGGCACACTGAAGCTTTCTTT. It translates to CASEDRGHTEAFF.

This clonotype was counted ten times or more. This CDR3 reads CASKTYRQGSTEAFF. Here the CDR3 DNA reads TGTGCCAGCAAAACCTACCGACAGGGGAGCACTGAAGCTTTCTTT. The J gene is TRBJ1-1, the V gene TRBV12-3 or TRBV12-4, with 8 bases aligning to TRBD1. CDR3 size: 15 residues. V lost 7 bases to trimming and J lost 4 bases; unmatched junction nucleotides: 11.

This clonotype was recorded at least ten times. V and J are TRBV7-9 and TRBJ2-5; possible D gene TRBD1, 6 bases. Germline V CDR1 and CDR2: SEHNR, FQNEAQ (reference sequence). The ends were cut back, 5 bases at V and 3 bases at J, with 10 bases in the middle. The CDR3 consists of 13 residues. The CDR3 here is CASSLQGKETQYF. The CDR3 nucleotides read TGTGCCAGCAGCCTCCAGGGGAAAGAGACCCAGTACTTC.

This clonotype was seen many times. The chain carries TRBV2 and TRBJ1-5, with 8 bases identical to TRBD1. J lost 0 bases, V lost 8 bases, and 3 bases had no gene match. The germline CDR1 and CDR2 sequences are SNHLY and FYNNEI. The CDR3 extends over 14 amino acids. CDR3 in DNA: TGTGCCAGCGACAGGGGAGATAGCAATCAGCCCCAGCATTTT. Protein sequence: CASDRGDSNQPQHF. Full variable domain (missing parts from reference TRBV2 and TRBJ1-5): EPEVTQTPSHQVTQMGQEVILRCVPISNHLYFYWYRQILGQKVEFLVSFYNNEISEKSEIFDDQFSVERPDGSNFTLKIRSTKLEDSAMYFCASDRGDSNQPQHFGDGTRLSIL.

The chain recombines TRBV28 with TRBJ2-7; 10 nucleotides agree with TRBD2. V gave up 6 bases and J gave up 4 bases; unmatched junction bases: 15. From germline, CDR1 is MDHEN and CDR2 SYDVKM. The CDR3 consists of 17 residues. CDR3 protein: CASRSALAGVIYYEQYF. In DNA, the CDR3 is TGTGCCAGCAGGTCTGCGCTAGCGGGAGTGATATATTACGAGCAGTACTTC.

The gene calls are TRBV5-1 and TRBJ2-3; D remains unclear. Per germline, CDR1 SGHRS and CDR2 YFSETQ. Trimming took off 2 bases at V and 4 bases at J, with 14 bases between the two ends. This CDR3 contains 15 residues. CDR3 sequence reads: CASSFERGSADTQYF. The CDR3 coding sequence is TGCGCCAGCAGCTTCGAACGAGGTTCCGCAGATACGCAGTATTTT.

This clonotype was counted many times. V is TRBV12-3 or TRBV12-4 and J is TRBJ2-2; D gene ambiguous. The CDR3 loop spans 14 amino acids. V gave up 7 bases and J gave up 6 bases, with 15 bases separating them. The CDR3 loop is CASITGQVAGELFF. DNA for the CDR3: TGTGCCAGCATCACGGGCCAAGTAGCCGGGGAGCTGTTTTTT.

This clonotype has a count of ten or more. The rearrangement links TRBV7-9 to TRBJ2-7; D might be TRBD1 or TRBD2, each matching 5 bases. Trimming cost V 5 bases and J 3 bases, with 17 bases left between them. Germline-derived CDR1 and CDR2 are SEHNR and FQNEAQ (reference sequence). This CDR3 contains 15 residues. The DNA of the CDR3 is TGTGCCAGCAGCCCCTTGGGGACGGGACGCTACGAGCAGTACTTC. It encodes CASSPLGTGRYEQYF.

In this sample, this clonotype turned up once. This rearrangement joins TRBV7-9 to TRBJ2-2; D possibly matches TRBD1 or TRBD2 (5 bases each). Germline CDR1 is SEHNR and CDR2 is FQNEAQ (reference sequence). The CDR3 spans 17 residues. The V gene lost 7 bases and the J gene lost 5 bases, with 23 bases spanning the gap. The CDR3 here is CASTWGLATGFTGELFF. The CDR3 nucleotides read TGTGCCAGCACCTGGGGCTTGGCGACGGGATTTACCGGGGAGCTGTTTTTT.

The table lists this clonotype with many counts. The chain carries TRBV7-9 and TRBJ2-7; D is possibly TRBD2 (5 bases). CDR1 is SEHNR and CDR2 is FQNEAQ in the germline V gene (reference sequence). The V end was cut by 7 bases, the J end by 2 bases, with 12 bases between. The CDR3 consists of 13 residues. The CDR3 spells CASTSDWTYEQYF. The CDR3 DNA reads as TGTGCCAGCACCTCGGACTGGACCTACGAGCAGTACTTC. The full variable domain, rest sourced from reference TRBV7-9 and TRBJ2-7, is DTGVSQNPRHKITKRGQNVTFRCDPISEHNRLYWYRQTLGQGPEFLTYFQNEAQLEKSRLLSDRFSAERPKGSFSTLEIQRTEQGDSAMYLCASTSDWTYEQYFGPGTRLTVT.

The chain carries TRBV18 and TRBJ2-5, with D perhaps matching TRBD1 (5 bases). Germline V gene lookup returns CDR1 KGHSH and CDR2 LQKENI. The CDR3 runs to 13 residues. With 3 bases removed from V and 2 bases from J, the gap between germline ends came to 7 bases. Here the CDR3 reads CASSPTDQETQYF. CDR3 sequence (DNA): TGTGCCAGCTCACCGACAGATCAAGAGACCCAGTACTTC.

The CDR3 loop is CASSHGAKTSSPNTGELFF. CDR3 coding DNA: TGTGCCAGCAGCCATGGGGCCAAAACTAGCAGCCCGAACACCGGGGAGCTGTTTTTT. This sequence joins TRBV3-1 and TRBJ2-2; D might be TRBD2 (6 bases). Per the germline V gene, CDR1 is LGHDT and CDR2 is YNNKEL (reference sequence). The V end lost 3 bases, the J end lost 0 bases, and 20 bases lay between the germline ends. CDR3 length: 19 amino acids.

V is TRBV6-2 or TRBV6-3 and J is TRBJ2-7; the D gene is possibly TRBD1 (6 bases). The V end lost 0 bases, the J end lost 2 bases, and 11 bases lay between the germline ends. The germline V gene has CDR1 MNHEY and CDR2 SVGEGT. This CDR3 contains 15 residues. CDR3 DNA sequence: TGTGCCAGCAGTTACTCTAGGACAGTGACCTACGAGCAGTACTTC. Translating gives CASSYSRTVTYEQYF.

The chain is built from TRBV7-2 and TRBJ2-7; TRBD2 matches 10 bases. Losses at the gene ends were 5 bases for V and 2 bases for J; bases not matched to a gene: 9. The CDR3 extends over 16 amino acids. Germline V gene sequence: CDR1 SGHTA, CDR2 FQGNSA. The CDR3 sequence is CASSPTGLAGAYEQYF. The CDR3 DNA sequence: TGTGCCAGCAGCCCCACGGGGCTAGCGGGAGCCTACGAGCAGTACTTC.

This clonotype was detected ten times or more. The J gene is TRBJ2-7, the V gene TRBV11-2; possible D gene TRBD2, 5 bases. Between the trimmed V and J ends, which lost 0 bases and 3 bases, there was a span of 12 bases. The germline CDR1 and CDR2 sequences are SGHAT and FQNNGV. The CDR3 has 15 residues. This CDR3 is CASSLEAGSGYEQYF. CDR3 in DNA: TGTGCCAGCAGCTTAGAGGCGGGTTCCGGCTACGAGCAGTACTTC.

This chain connects TRBV5-6 to TRBJ1-1; 7 nucleotides align to TRBD1. Germline V gene sequence: CDR1 SGHDT, CDR2 YYEEEE. CDR3 length: 14 residues. Trimming took 0 bases from V and 5 from J; bases not matched to a gene: 4. As DNA, the CDR3 is TGTGCCAGCAGCTTGGAACAGGGGTGGACTGAAGCTTTCTTT. This sequence encodes CASSLEQGWTEAFF. The variable domain in full, completed from reference TRBV5-6 and TRBJ1-1, reads DAGVTQSPTHLIKTRGQQVTLRCSPKSGHDTVSWYQQALGQGPQFIFQYYEEEERQRGNFPDRFSGHQFPNYSSELNVNALLLGDSALYLCASSLEQGWTEAFFGQGTRLTVV.

The genes are TRBV12-3 or TRBV12-4 and TRBJ1-3, with a weak D call TRBD1 (6 bases). V was clipped by 5 bases and J by 4 bases, with 18 bases between them. The CDR3 loop spans 16 amino acids. For the CDR3, the DNA is TGTGCCAGCAGTCGGTCTACAGGGCCCGGCGGAAACACCATATATTTT. Translation: CASSRSTGPGGNTIYF.

There are many counts of this clonotype. CDR3 bases: TGTGCCAGCAGTTTCTGGCTGGCGAGCTCCTACGAGCAGTACTTC. This codes for CASSFWLASSYEQYF. The J gene is TRBJ2-7, the V gene TRBV12-3 or TRBV12-4; no definite D call. The CDR3 totals 15 residues. Trimming shortened V by 3 bases and J by 0 bases, and 12 bases separated the two germline ends.